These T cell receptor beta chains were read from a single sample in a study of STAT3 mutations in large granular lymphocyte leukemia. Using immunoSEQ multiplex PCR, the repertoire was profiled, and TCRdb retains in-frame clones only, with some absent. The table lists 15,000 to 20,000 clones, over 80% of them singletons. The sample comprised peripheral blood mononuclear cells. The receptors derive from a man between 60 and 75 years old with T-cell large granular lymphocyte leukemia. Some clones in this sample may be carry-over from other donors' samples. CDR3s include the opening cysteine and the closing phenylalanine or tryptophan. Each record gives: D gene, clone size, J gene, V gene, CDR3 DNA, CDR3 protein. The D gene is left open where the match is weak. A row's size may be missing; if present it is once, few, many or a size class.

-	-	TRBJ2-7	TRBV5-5	TGTGCCAGCAGCTTACCCTACGAGCAGTACTTC	CASSLPYEQYF
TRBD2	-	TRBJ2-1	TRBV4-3	TGCGCCAGCAGCCCAGCGGGAGGCGGGGGAGGTGAGCAGTTCTTC	CASSPAGGGGGEQFF
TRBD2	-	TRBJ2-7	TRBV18	TGTGCCAGCTCACCTATGGCTAGCGGGAGAGCCTACGAGCAGTACTTC	CASSPMASGRAYEQYF
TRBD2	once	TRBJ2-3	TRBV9	TGTGCCAGCAGCGTACTAGCGGGAGTGGCAGATACGCAGTATTTT	CASSVLAGVADTQYF
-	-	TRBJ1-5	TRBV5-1	TGCGCCAGCAAGGAGGATACTAGCAATCAGCCCCAGCATTTT	CASKEDTSNQPQHF
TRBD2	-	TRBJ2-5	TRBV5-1	TGCGCCAGCAGCTTGTCGGCGGGAGACGTGACCCAGTACTTC	CASSLSAGDVTQYF
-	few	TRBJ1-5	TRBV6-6	TGTGCCAGCAGCGGGACATTTAGCAATCAGCCCCAGCATTTT	CASSGTFSNQPQHF
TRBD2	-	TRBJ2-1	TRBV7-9	TGTGCCAGCAGTCCGACTAGCGGAGGCTCCTACAATGAGCAGTTCTTC	CASSPTSGGSYNEQFF
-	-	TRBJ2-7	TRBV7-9	TGTGCCAGCAGCTGGGACACTACCTACGAGCAGTACTTC	CASSWDTTYEQYF
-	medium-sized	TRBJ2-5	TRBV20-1	TGCAGTGTCCGGAAAGAGACCCAGTACTTC	CSVRKETQYF
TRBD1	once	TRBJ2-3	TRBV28	TGTGCCACAGGGGGCGAGGAAGATACGCAGTATTTT	CATGGEEDTQYF
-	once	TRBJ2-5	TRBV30	TGTGCCTGGAGCACCTTTGGGACATTCAAAGAGACCCAGTACTTC	CAWSTFGTFKETQYF
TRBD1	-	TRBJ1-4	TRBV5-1	TGCGCCAGCAGGGACAGGATAAGACGGTCAACTAATGAAAAACTGTTTTTT	CASRDRIRRSTNEKLFF
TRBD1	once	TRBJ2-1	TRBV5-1	TGCGCCAGCAGAACTACCGGGACAGCCTACAATGAGCAGTTCTTC	CASRTTGTAYNEQFF
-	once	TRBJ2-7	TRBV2	TGTGCCAGCACTCCCGGGACTCCCTCCTACGAGCAGTACTTC	CASTPGTPSYEQYF
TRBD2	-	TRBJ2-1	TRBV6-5	TGTGCCAGCAGGCGGGAGGGCCGGGGGAATGAGCAGTTCTTC	CASRREGRGNEQFF
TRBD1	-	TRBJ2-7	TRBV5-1	TGCGCCAGCAGCCAGGGACAGGGGCACGAGCAGTACTTC	CASSQGQGHEQYF
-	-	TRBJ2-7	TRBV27	TGTGCCAGCAGTTTATCCCCCCCGGGCCTGGGGTACGAGCAGTACTTC	CASSLSPPGLGYEQYF
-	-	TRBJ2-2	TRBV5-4	TGTGCCAGCAGCGGAGGGGCGGGACTGAACACCGGGGAGCTGTTTTTT	CASSGGAGLNTGELFF
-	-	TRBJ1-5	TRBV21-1	TGTGCCAGCAGCAAAGAATTTTCAGGGACCCCCTCGCGGCATAGCAATCAGCCCCAGCATTTT	CASSKEFSGTPSRHSNQPQHF
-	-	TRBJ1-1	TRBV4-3	TGCGCCAGCAGCCAAGCCTACAGGGACACTGAAGCTTTCTTT	CASSQAYRDTEAFF
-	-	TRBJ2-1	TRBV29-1	TGCAGCGCCAACAGGGAGAGCTCCTACAATGAGCAGTTCTTC	CSANRESSYNEQFF
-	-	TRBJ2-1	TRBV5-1	TGCGCCAGCAGCCGCGAAGGGGACTCCTACAATGAGCAGTTCTTC	CASSREGDSYNEQFF
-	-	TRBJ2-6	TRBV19	TGTGCCAGTAGTCACCGTGGAGGGTCTGGGGCCAACGTCCTGACTTTC	CASSHRGGSGANVLTF